The 10 T cell receptor beta chains listed next were all sequenced from one sample in a study of OX40 agonist ivuxolimab in advanced cancers. Some clones are missing from TCRdb's copy, which holds only in-frame ones; the method was immunoSEQ multiplex PCR. This table has approximately 54,000 clones, roughly 90% appearing once. Sample: CD4+ or CD8+ T cells sorted from blood, taken in a trial of the OX40 agonist ivuxolimab. The receptors originated from an adult with an advanced solid tumor such as melanoma, head and neck, liver or kidney cancer.

V usage is TRBV4-1 and J usage is TRBJ1-1; tentatively, D is TRBD1 (5 bases). Germline loops: CDR1 MGHRA, CDR2 YSYEKL. The CDR3 contains 13 residues. V gave up 2 bases and J gave up 3 bases, with 7 bases separating them. This CDR3 is CASSQQGYTEAFF. In DNA form, the CDR3 reads TGCGCCAGCAGCCAACAGGGTTACACTGAAGCTTTCTTT.

The chain joins TRBV28 to TRBJ1-2; D unresolved. The CDR3 extends over 13 amino acids. Germline assignment: CDR1 MDHEN and CDR2 SYDVKM. V lost 7 bases and J 8 bases, leaving 17 bases between the germline ends. In nucleotides, the CDR3 is TGTGCCAGCACCCCCCCCGGGTTTCGGGGCTACACCTTC. Protein: CASTPPGFRGYTF.

The genes are TRBV7-3 and TRBJ2-1, with D unclear. Trimming removed 2 bases at V and 8 bases at J, with 10 bases between. The CDR3 runs to 13 residues. The germline V gene encodes CDR1 SGHTA and CDR2 FQGTGA. The CDR3 here is CASSLYGMDEQFF. In DNA form, the CDR3 reads TGTGCCAGCAGCTTATACGGTATGGATGAGCAGTTCTTC.

The gene calls are TRBV2 and TRBJ1-1; D is undetermined. CDR3 size: 14 residues. Deletions cut 1 base from V and 1 base from J, with 7 bases between. Germline V gives CDR1 SNHLY, CDR2 FYNNEI. The CDR3 bases are TGTGCCAGCAGTGAAGAAACACCGAACACTGAAGCTTTCTTT. Protein product: CASSEETPNTEAFF. The entire variable domain, with the rest obtained from reference TRBV2 and TRBJ1-1, is as follows: EPEVTQTPSHQVTQMGQEVILRCVPISNHLYFYWYRQILGQKVEFLVSFYNNEISEKSEIFDDQFSVERPDGSNFTLKIRSTKLEDSAMYFCASSEETPNTEAFFGQGTRLTVV.

V and J are TRBV7-9 and TRBJ1-3, with TRBD1 identical over 8 bases. Germline V gene sequence: CDR1 SEHNR, CDR2 FQNEAQ (reference sequence). The ends lost 4 bases at V and 4 bases at J; junction bases unmatched: 15. CDR3 length equals 18 residues. CDR3 protein: CASSSQGATGLQGNTIYF. CDR3 DNA sequence: TGTGCCAGCAGCTCTCAGGGGGCTACAGGGTTGCAAGGAAACACCATATATTTT.

The chain couples TRBV4-3 to TRBJ1-3; D possibly corresponds to TRBD1 (5 bases). Germline values: CDR1 LGHNA, CDR2 YSLEER. Trimming cost V 0 bases and J 0 bases, with 9 bases left between them. The CDR3 covers 16 residues. The CDR3 DNA reads as TGCGCCAGCAGCCAAGATTGGGGACGCTCTGGAAACACCATATATTTT. Translation gives CASSQDWGRSGNTIYF.

The chain links TRBV7-6 to TRBJ2-6, with a possible D match to TRBD2 (6 bases). The germline V gene has CDR1 SGHVS and CDR2 FNYEAQ. V was cut by 4 bases and J by 0 bases, with 13 bases left in between. There are 17 residues in the CDR3. The CDR3, as DNA: TGTGCCAGCAGCTCTGAGGAGGGGAGCTCTGGGGCCAACGTCCTGACTTTC. Translation gives CASSSEEGSSGANVLTF.

The J gene is TRBJ2-3, the V gene TRBV7-3; D remains ambiguous. This CDR3 contains 14 residues. V was clipped by 1 base and J by 1 base, with 6 bases between them. CDR1 and CDR2 from the germline V gene are SGHTA and FQGTGA. In nucleotides, the CDR3 is TGTGCCAGCAGCTTAAGTCCTGGCACAGATACGCAGTATTTT. Its protein is CASSLSPGTDTQYF.

This clone was seen only once. The rearrangement joins TRBV5-8 to TRBJ2-5; 8 nucleotides align to TRBD2. The J segment lost 4 bases and the V segment lost 1 base, leaving 9 bases of the junction unmatched. The length of the CDR3 is 16 residues. Germline loops: CDR1 SGHTS, CDR2 YDEGEE. The CDR3 is CASSLLREGLRETQYF. As DNA, the CDR3 is TGTGCCAGCAGCTTGTTACGGGAGGGCCTTCGAGAGACCCAGTACTTC.

Comments on this clone: A read error may account for a junction end that differs from germline. J is TRBJ2-5 and V is TRBV7-7; D is uncertain. The CDR3 extends over 13 amino acids. CDR1 is SSHAT and CDR2 is FNYEAQ in the germline V gene (reference sequence). CDR3 residues: CASSLFIGETQYF. CDR3 in DNA: TGTGCTAGCAGCTTATTTATAGGGGAGACCCAGTACTTC.